This T cell receptor beta chain was sequenced in a study of T cell responses to AZD1222 COVID-19 vaccine. Whole-study context: Some second doses came at about 4 weeks and others at about 12 weeks; these were pooled. Whole-study findings and limits: Close to half of all spike-specific TCRs reportedly target regions of the variants that are unmutated. Compared with day 0, the breadth and depth of the Spike-specific TCR repertoire rose significantly after two doses of AZD1222. In a largely white British group with more females than males, clonal diversity was possibly underestimated.

Remarks on this clone: Its antigen remains unidentified.

TCRdb's copy holds only in-frame clones and misses some; the assay was immunoSEQ multiplex PCR. Of about 120,000 clones listed, 91% are singletons. This CDR3 contains 16 residues. V was clipped by 5 bases and J by 3 bases; unmatched bases: 3. Germline lookup yields CDR1 SSHAT and CDR2 FNYEAQ (reference sequence). The source material was peripheral blood, sampled on day 0 of AZD1222 vaccination. This chain links TRBV7-7 with TRBJ2-3; 15 bases agree with TRBD2. This receptor was obtained from an adult in good health. The DNA of the CDR3 is TGTGCCAGCAGCCTCGGGACTAGCGGGAGGACAGATACGCAGTATTTT. Translating gives CASSLGTSGRTDTQYF.